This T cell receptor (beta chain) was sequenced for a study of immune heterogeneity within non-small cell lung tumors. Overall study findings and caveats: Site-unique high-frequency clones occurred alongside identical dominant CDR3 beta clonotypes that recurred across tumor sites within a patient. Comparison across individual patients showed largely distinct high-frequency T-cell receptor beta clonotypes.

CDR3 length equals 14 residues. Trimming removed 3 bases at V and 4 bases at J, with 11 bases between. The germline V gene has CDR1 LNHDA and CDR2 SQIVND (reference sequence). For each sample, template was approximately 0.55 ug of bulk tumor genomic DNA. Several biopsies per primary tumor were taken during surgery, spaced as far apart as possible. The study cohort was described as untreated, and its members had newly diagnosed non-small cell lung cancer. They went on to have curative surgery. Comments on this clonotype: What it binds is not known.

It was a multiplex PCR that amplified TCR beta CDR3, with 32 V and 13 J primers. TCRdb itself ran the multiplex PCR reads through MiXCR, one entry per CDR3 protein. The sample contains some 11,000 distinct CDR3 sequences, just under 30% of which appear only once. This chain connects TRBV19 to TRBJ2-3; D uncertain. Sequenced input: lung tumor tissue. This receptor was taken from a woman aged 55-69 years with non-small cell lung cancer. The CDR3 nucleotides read TGTGCCAGTAGTATTCTCCCAGGCTCAGATACGCAGTATTTT. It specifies CASSILPGSDTQYF.